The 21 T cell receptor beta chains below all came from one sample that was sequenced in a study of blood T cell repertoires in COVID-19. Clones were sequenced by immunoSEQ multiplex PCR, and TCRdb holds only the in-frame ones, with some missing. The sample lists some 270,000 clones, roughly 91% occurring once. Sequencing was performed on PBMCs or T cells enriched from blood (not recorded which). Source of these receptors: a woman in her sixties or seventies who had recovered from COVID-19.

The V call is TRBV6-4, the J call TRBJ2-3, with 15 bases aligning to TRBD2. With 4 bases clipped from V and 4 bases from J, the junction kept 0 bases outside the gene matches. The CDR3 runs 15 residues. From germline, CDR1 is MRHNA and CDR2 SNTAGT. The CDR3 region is CASSGTSGGADTQYF. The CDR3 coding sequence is TGTGCCAGCAGTGGGACTAGCGGGGGGGCAGATACGCAGTATTTT.

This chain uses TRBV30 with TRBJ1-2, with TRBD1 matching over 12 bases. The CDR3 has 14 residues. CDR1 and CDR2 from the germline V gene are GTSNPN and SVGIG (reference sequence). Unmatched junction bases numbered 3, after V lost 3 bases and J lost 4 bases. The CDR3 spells CAWSRDRGLYGYTF. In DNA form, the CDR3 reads TGTGCCTGGAGCCGGGACAGGGGGCTCTATGGCTACACCTTC.

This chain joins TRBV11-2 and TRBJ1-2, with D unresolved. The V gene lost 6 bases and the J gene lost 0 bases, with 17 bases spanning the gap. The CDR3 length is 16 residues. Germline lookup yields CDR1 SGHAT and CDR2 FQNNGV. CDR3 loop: CASRTVKDTSNYGYTF. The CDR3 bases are TGTGCCAGCAGGACGGTCAAAGACACTTCTAACTATGGCTACACCTTC.

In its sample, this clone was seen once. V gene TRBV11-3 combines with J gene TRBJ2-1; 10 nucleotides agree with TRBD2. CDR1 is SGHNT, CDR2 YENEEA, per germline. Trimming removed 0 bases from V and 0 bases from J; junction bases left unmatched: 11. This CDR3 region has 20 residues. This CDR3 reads CASSLDRTQREGSSYNEQFF. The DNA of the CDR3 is TGTGCCAGCAGCTTAGATCGGACCCAGCGGGAGGGGAGCTCCTACAATGAGCAGTTCTTC.

The CDR3 DNA follows: TGTGCCAGCAGCCACACGACAGACTCCTACAATGAGCAGTTCTTC. Amino acid sequence: CASSHTTDSYNEQFF. This chain uses TRBV11-2 with TRBJ2-1, with D tentatively TRBD1 (5 bases). Trimming cost V 5 bases and J 0 bases, with 11 bases left between them. The V gene's germline CDR1 is SGHAT and CDR2 FQNNGV. The CDR3 totals 15 residues.

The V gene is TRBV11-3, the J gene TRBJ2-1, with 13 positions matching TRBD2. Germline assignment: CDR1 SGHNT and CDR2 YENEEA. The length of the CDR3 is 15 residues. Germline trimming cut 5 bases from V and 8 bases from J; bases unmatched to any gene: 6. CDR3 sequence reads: CASSTGTSGIDEQFF. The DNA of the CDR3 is TGTGCCAGCAGCACCGGGACTAGCGGGATAGATGAGCAGTTCTTC. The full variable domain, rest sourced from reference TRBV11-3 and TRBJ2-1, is EAGVVQSPRYKIIEKKQPVAFWCNPISGHNTLYWYLQNLGQGPELLIRYENEEAVDDSQLPKDRFSAERLKGVDSTLKIQPAELGDSAVYLCASSTGTSGIDEQFFGPGTRLTVL.

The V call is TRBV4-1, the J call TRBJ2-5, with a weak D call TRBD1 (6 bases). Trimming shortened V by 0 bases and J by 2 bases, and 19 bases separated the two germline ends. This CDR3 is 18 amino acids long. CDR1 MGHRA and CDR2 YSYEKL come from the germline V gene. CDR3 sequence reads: CASSQEPPRRGPQETQYF. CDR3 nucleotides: TGCGCCAGCAGCCAAGAACCCCCACGCAGGGGCCCTCAAGAGACCCAGTACTTC.

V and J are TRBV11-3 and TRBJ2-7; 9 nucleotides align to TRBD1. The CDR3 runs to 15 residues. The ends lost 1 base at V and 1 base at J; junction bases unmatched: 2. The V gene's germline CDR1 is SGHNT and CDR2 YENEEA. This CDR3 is CASSLVGQGSYEQYF. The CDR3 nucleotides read TGTGCCAGCAGCTTAGTGGGACAGGGTTCCTACGAGCAGTACTTC.

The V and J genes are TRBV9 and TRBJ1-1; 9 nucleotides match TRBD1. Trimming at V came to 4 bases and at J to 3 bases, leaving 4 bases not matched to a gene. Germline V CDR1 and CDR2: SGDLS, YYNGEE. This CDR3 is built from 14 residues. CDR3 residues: CASSSGQGDTEAFF. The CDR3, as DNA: TGTGCCAGCAGCTCGGGACAGGGCGACACTGAAGCTTTCTTT.

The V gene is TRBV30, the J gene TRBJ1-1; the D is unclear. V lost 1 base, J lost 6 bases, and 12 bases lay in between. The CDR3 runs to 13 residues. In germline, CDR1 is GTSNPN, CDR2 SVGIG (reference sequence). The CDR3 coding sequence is TGTGCCTGGAGTGGGTCAGGACTCCCTGAAGCTTTCTTT. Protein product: CAWSGSGLPEAFF.

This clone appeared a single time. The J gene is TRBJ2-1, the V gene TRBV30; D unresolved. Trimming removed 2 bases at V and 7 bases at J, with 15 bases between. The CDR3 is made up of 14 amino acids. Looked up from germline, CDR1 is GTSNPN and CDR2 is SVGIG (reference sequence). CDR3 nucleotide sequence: TGTGCCTGGAGTACCACTCGGGTTCAGAATGAGCAGTTCTTC. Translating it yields CAWSTTRVQNEQFF.

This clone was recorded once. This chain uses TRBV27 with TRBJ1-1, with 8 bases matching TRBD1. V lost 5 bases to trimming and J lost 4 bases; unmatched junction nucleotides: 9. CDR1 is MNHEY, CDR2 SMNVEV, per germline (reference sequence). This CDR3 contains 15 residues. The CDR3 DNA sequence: TGTGCCAGCAGTCAACTATCCACAGGGGGCACTGAAGCTTTCTTT. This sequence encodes CASSQLSTGGTEAFF.

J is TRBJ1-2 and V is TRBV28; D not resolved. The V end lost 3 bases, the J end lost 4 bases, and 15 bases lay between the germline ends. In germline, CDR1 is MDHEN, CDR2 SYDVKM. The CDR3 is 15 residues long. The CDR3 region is CASSLGQPYAYGYTF. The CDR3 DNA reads TGTGCCAGCAGTTTGGGCCAACCGTACGCCTATGGCTACACCTTC.

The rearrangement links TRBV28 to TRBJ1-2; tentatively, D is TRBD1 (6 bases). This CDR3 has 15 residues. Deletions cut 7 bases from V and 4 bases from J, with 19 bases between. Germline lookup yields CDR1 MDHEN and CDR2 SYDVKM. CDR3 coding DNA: TGTGCCAGCATAGGACAGCGGGGGCCCAGCTATGGCTACACCTTC. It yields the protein CASIGQRGPSYGYTF.

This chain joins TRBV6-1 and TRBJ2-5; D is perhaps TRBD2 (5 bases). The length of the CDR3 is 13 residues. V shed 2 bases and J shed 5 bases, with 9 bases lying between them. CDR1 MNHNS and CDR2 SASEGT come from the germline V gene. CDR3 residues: CASSERGVETQYF. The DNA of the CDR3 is TGTGCCAGCAGTGAACGGGGTGTGGAGACCCAGTACTTC.

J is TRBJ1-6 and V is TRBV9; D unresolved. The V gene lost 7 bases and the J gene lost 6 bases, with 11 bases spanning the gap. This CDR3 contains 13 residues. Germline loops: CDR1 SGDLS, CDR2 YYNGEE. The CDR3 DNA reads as TGTGCCAGCTCCGTACAATTTAATTCACCCCTCCACTTT. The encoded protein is CASSVQFNSPLHF.

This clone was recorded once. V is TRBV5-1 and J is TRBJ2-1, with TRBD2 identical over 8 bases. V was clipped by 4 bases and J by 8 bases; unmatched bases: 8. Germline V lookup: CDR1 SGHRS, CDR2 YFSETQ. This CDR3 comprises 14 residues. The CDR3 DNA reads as TGCGCCAGCAGCCCCCTCGGGGGGGTTTATGAGCAGTTCTTC. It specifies CASSPLGGVYEQFF.

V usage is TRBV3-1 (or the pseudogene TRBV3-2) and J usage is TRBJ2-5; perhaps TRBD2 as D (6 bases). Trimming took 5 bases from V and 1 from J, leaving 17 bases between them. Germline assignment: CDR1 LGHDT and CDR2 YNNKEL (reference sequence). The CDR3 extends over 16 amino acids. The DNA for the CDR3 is TGTGCCAGCAGCTTAGCCCTTGGCGGGACCCAAGAGACCCAGTACTTC. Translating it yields CASSLALGGTQETQYF.

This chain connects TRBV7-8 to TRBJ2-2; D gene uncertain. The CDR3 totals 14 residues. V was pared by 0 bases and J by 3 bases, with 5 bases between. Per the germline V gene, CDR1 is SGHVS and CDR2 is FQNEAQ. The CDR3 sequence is CASSLARYTGELFF. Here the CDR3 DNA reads TGTGCCAGCAGCTTAGCGCGGTACACCGGGGAGCTGTTTTTT.

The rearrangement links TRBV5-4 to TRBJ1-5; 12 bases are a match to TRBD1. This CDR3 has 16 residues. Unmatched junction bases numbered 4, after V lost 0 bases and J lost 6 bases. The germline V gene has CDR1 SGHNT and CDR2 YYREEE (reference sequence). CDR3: CASSLDGTGGSQPQHF. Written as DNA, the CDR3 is TGTGCCAGCAGCTTGGATGGGACAGGGGGCAGTCAGCCCCAGCATTTT. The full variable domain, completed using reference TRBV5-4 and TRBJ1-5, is ETGVTQSPTHLIKTRGQQVTLRCSSQSGHNTVSWYQQALGQGPQFIFQYYREEENGRGNFPPRFSGLQFPNYSSELNVNALELDDSALYLCASSLDGTGGSQPQHFGDGTRLSIL.

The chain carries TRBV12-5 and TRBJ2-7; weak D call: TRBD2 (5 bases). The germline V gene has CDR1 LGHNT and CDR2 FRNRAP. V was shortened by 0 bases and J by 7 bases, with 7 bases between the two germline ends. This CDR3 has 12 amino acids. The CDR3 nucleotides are TGTGCTAGTGGTTTGGTACGCGGGGAGCAGTACTTC. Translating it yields CASGLVRGEQYF. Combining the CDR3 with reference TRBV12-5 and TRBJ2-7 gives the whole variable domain DARVTQTPRHKVTEMGQEVTMRCQPILGHNTVFWYRQTMMQGLELLAYFRNRAPLDDSGMPKDRFSAEMPDATLATLKIQPSEPRDSAVYFCASGLVRGEQYFGPGTRLTVT.